The 28 T cell receptor beta chains listed next were all sequenced from one sample in a study of T-cell memory formation after mild COVID-19. MiXCR was run by TCRdb on the 5' RACE reads, yielding one entry per CDR3 protein. The sample carries about 110,000 distinct CDR3 sequences, around 12% recorded once. The material sequenced was PBMCs or a T cell subset sorted from them (not recorded which). The origin of the receptors is an adult woman who had mild COVID-19 (a few samples of this study predate the infection). Cell type and time point are not known.

The chain uses TRBV20-1 and TRBJ1-1; the D gene is possibly TRBD1 (6 bases). The CDR3 contains 10 residues. Germline values: CDR1 DFQATT, CDR2 SNEGSKA (reference sequence). With 5 bases removed from V and 8 bases from J, the gap between germline ends came to 9 bases. The chain's CDR3 is CSAAGAEAFF. CDR3 sequence (DNA): TGCAGTGCTGCAGGGGCGGAAGCTTTCTTT.

The table lists this clonotype with a few counts. This rearrangement joins TRBV6-6 to TRBJ2-7; 10 bases fit TRBD1. V lost 10 bases to trimming and J lost 4 bases; unmatched junction nucleotides: 10. The V gene's germline CDR1 is MNHNY and CDR2 SVGAGI (reference sequence). The CDR3 runs 14 residues. CDR3 nucleotides: TGTGCCATCTCTACCGGGACAGGGGTATACGAGCAGTACTTC. Its translation is CAISTGTGVYEQYF.

This clonotype was seen a handful of times. The J gene is TRBJ2-1, the V gene TRBV30; D remains unclear. This CDR3 has 15 residues. Trimming took 0 bases from V and 5 from J, leaving 14 bases between them. Germline V gene sequence: CDR1 GTSNPN, CDR2 SVGIG (reference sequence). DNA for the CDR3: TGTGCCTGGAGTGTATCGGTACTTCTCAACAATGAGCAGTTCTTC. Its protein product is CAWSVSVLLNNEQFF.

The chain recombines TRBV7-9 with TRBJ2-7; D unresolved. This CDR3 contains 13 residues. The germline V gene encodes CDR1 SEHNR and CDR2 FQNEAQ (reference sequence). V dropped 10 bases and J dropped 3 bases, with 16 bases sitting between them. Written as DNA, the CDR3 is TGTGCCACCCAGCTTTGGGGTAACTACGAGCAGTACTTC. This gives the protein CATQLWGNYEQYF.

This clonotype was detected ten times or more. The V and J genes are TRBV12-3 or TRBV12-4 and TRBJ2-3; TRBD2 aligns across 7 bases. CDR3 length: 15 amino acids. V lost 3 bases to trimming and J lost 0 bases; unmatched junction nucleotides: 3. The CDR3 DNA reads TGTGCCAGCAGTTTTTTGCGGGGGAGCACAGATACGCAGTATTTT. Protein: CASSFLRGSTDTQYF.

The V call is TRBV9, the J call TRBJ2-1; D ambiguous. Germline lookup yields CDR1 SGDLS and CDR2 YYNGEE. Trimming took 0 bases from V and 4 from J, leaving 8 bases between them. The CDR3 is 14 amino acids. This chain's CDR3 is CASSVETDYNEQFF. The CDR3 DNA reads as TGTGCCAGCAGCGTAGAAACAGATTACAATGAGCAGTTCTTC.

The CDR3 DNA follows: TGTGCCAGCAGTTACTCACAGGAATACGAGCAGTACTTC. This encodes CASSYSQEYEQYF. The chain is built from TRBV6-5 and TRBJ2-7; TRBD1 is a possible D gene (5 bases). CDR3 size: 13 residues. V lost 0 bases to trimming and J lost 4 bases, with 7 bases between them. CDR1 and CDR2 (germline): MNHEY, SVGAGI.

The rearrangement links TRBV3-1 to TRBJ2-7, with 8 bases aligning to TRBD1. Germline V CDR1 and CDR2: LGHDT, YNNKEL (reference sequence). V gave up 4 bases and J gave up 4 bases; unmatched junction bases: 6. The CDR3 runs to 14 residues. As DNA, the CDR3 is TGTGCCAGCAGCCTACGGGACAGGATATACGAGCAGTACTTC. It yields the protein CASSLRDRIYEQYF.

This clonotype was detected many times. The chain has TRBV7-3 and TRBJ2-1; D gene ambiguous. This CDR3 spans 13 amino acids. Trimming took off 0 bases at V and 4 bases at J, with 4 bases between the two ends. The germline V gene encodes CDR1 SGHTA and CDR2 FQGTGA. CDR3 DNA sequence: TGTGCCAGCAGCTTAACCGTTTACAATGAGCAGTTCTTC. Protein product: CASSLTVYNEQFF.

The chain employs TRBV7-2 and TRBJ2-3; TRBD2 matches at 7 bases. Germline V gives CDR1 SGHTA, CDR2 FQGNSA. CDR3 length: 15 amino acids. J gave up 4 bases and V 3 bases, and 7 bases lay outside the gene matches. CDR3 region: CASSLIAGASDTQYF. DNA of the CDR3: TGTGCCAGCAGCTTGATTGCGGGAGCGTCAGATACGCAGTATTTT.

This clonotype was seen many times. The chain recombines TRBV7-9 with TRBJ2-1; 7 nucleotides align to TRBD2. Germline lookup yields CDR1 SEHNR and CDR2 FQNEAQ (reference sequence). The CDR3 covers 16 residues. Trimming took 5 bases from V and 0 from J; bases not matched to a gene: 7. The CDR3 here is CASSRTGGSSYNEQFF. CDR3 nucleotide sequence: TGTGCCAGCAGCAGGACTGGCGGGAGCTCCTACAATGAGCAGTTCTTC.

This clonotype has ten or more counts. The V and J genes are TRBV4-3 and TRBJ2-3, with a tentative D call TRBD2 (5 bases). Germline CDR1 reads LGHNA; CDR2 reads YSLEER. The CDR3 is 16 residues long. V lost 0 bases and J lost 4, with 14 bases in between. CDR3 DNA: TGCGCCAGCAGCCAAGAAGGACTTTTAGGGTCAGATACGCAGTATTTT. As protein: CASSQEGLLGSDTQYF.

This clonotype was seen a few times. The chain combines TRBV29-1 with TRBJ2-3; a possible D gene is TRBD1 (5 bases). In germline, CDR1 is SQVTM, CDR2 ANQGSEA. Trimming took off 6 bases at V and 4 bases at J, with 20 bases between the two ends. The length of the CDR3 is 15 residues. CDR3 sequence (DNA): TGCAGCGTCCCAGGGAATGCCCTTGCTCCAGATACGCAGTATTTT. Translation gives CSVPGNALAPDTQYF.

The chain carries TRBV4-3 and TRBJ2-7; 8 nucleotides align to TRBD1. The CDR3 consists of 15 residues. Per the germline V gene, CDR1 is LGHNA and CDR2 is YSLEER. Trimming took 3 bases from V and 5 from J; bases not matched to a gene: 9. CDR3 sequence: CASSQEDRVGDEQYF. In nucleotides, the CDR3 is TGCGCCAGCAGCCAGGAGGACAGGGTCGGGGACGAGCAGTACTTC.

The table lists this clonotype with a count of one. This chain links TRBV4-2 with TRBJ1-2, with D unresolved. Trimming cost V 7 bases and J 4 bases, with 10 bases left between them. CDR1 LGHNA and CDR2 YNFKEQ come from the germline V gene. The CDR3 consists of 12 residues. Written as DNA, the CDR3 is TGTGCCAGCATCGGAGGAAGCTATGGCTACACCTTC. As protein: CASIGGSYGYTF.

This clonotype was detected a few times. The chain is built from TRBV7-9 and TRBJ2-1; no definite D call. CDR3 length: 17 amino acids. Germline lookup yields CDR1 SEHNR and CDR2 FQNEAQ (reference sequence). The germline V and J ends were trimmed by 5 bases and 2 bases, with 19 bases remaining between them. CDR3 loop: CASSPPRDLGTYNEQFF. CDR3 DNA sequence: TGTGCCAGCAGCCCGCCCCGTGATCTAGGGACCTACAATGAGCAGTTCTTC.

This clonotype was seen repeatedly, ten times or more. This chain connects TRBV27 to TRBJ2-3, with D hard to call. Trimming stripped 8 bases from V and 3 bases from J, with 3 bases between. Germline CDR1 reads MNHEY; CDR2 reads SMNVEV (reference sequence). The CDR3 loop spans 10 amino acids. CDR3 loop: CASGTDTQYF. The CDR3 DNA follows: TGTGCCAGCGGAACAGATACGCAGTATTTT.

For this clonotype: A much larger clone sits a single nucleotide away, making a read error possible. The chain employs TRBV3-1 and TRBJ2-3, with 9 bases aligning to TRBD1. The V gene's germline CDR1 is LGHDT and CDR2 YNNKEL (reference sequence). The CDR3 loop spans 15 amino acids. CDR3 nucleotides: TGTGACAGCAGCATACGGGACAGGGCGCACGATACGCAGTATTTT. Its translation is CDSSIRDRAHDTQYF.

This clonotype was counted only a few times. CDR3 sequence reads: CSARVTYYGYTF. CDR3 bases: TGCAGTGCTAGAGTGACCTACTATGGCTACACCTTC. The chain uses TRBV20-1 and TRBJ1-2, with D hard to call. There are 12 residues in the CDR3. The V gene's germline CDR1 is DFQATT and CDR2 SNEGSKA (reference sequence). V was clipped by 1 base and J by 3 bases, with 6 bases between them.

The rearrangement uses TRBV7-9 and TRBJ2-7, with a tentative D call TRBD1 (6 bases). Germline V lookup: CDR1 SEHNR, CDR2 FQNEAQ (reference sequence). Trimming left V 5 bases short and J 6 bases short, with 17 bases between. This CDR3 spans 14 amino acids. CDR3 nucleotides: TGTGCCAGCAGCCTGACAGGCGGGTTGATCGAGCAGTACTTC. Translation: CASSLTGGLIEQYF. Supplemented by reference TRBV7-9 and TRBJ2-7, the full variable domain reads DTGVSQNPRHKITKRGQNVTFRCDPISEHNRLYWYRQTLGQGPEFLTYFQNEAQLEKSRLLSDRFSAERPKGSFSTLEIQRTEQGDSAMYLCASSLTGGLIEQYFGPGTRLTVT.

The chain recombines TRBV14 with TRBJ2-1; TRBD2 might be the D (6 bases). This CDR3 has 17 residues. Per the germline V gene, CDR1 is SGHDN and CDR2 is FVKESK. Between the trimmed V and J ends, which lost 0 bases and 4 bases, there was a span of 16 bases. CDR3 amino acids: CASSQDTGLHPYNEQFF. CDR3 coding DNA: TGTGCCAGCAGCCAAGATACAGGACTACATCCTTACAATGAGCAGTTCTTC.

This clonotype was observed a handful of times. V and J are TRBV5-1 and TRBJ2-2; 14 nucleotides match TRBD2. The V gene's germline CDR1 is SGHRS and CDR2 YFSETQ. CDR3 length: 19 residues. V lost 2 bases to trimming and J lost 2 bases; unmatched junction nucleotides: 8. The chain's CDR3 is CASSFPGTSGGPNTGELFF. DNA for the CDR3: TGCGCCAGCAGCTTCCCCGGGACTAGCGGGGGCCCTAACACCGGGGAGCTGTTTTTT.

This rearrangement joins TRBV5-6 to TRBJ2-7; D is possibly TRBD1 or TRBD2 (5 bases each). This CDR3 is built from 14 residues. V shed 4 bases and J shed 2 bases, with 13 bases lying between them. Germline CDR1 reads SGHDT; CDR2 reads YYEEEE. The CDR3 loop is CASSTAGATYEQYF. The CDR3 DNA is TGTGCCAGCAGCACCGCCGGGGCTACCTACGAGCAGTACTTC.

This clonotype was picked up a small number of times. DNA for the CDR3: TGTGCCAGCAGCCCCCCAGGTTCTGAAGCTTTCTTT. This sequence encodes CASSPPGSEAFF. V and J are TRBV14 and TRBJ1-1; D not resolved. The CDR3 is made up of 12 amino acids. Trimming took off 4 bases at V and 6 bases at J, with 9 bases between the two ends. Germline loops: CDR1 SGHDN, CDR2 FVKESK. The whole variable domain, filled in from reference TRBV14 and TRBJ1-1, reads EAGVTQFPSHSVIEKGQTVTLRCDPISGHDNLYWYRRVMGKEIKFLLHFVKESKQDESGMPNNRFLAERTGGTYSTLKVQPAELEDSGVYFCASSPPGSEAFFGQGTRLTVV.

The chain recombines TRBV4-1 with TRBJ2-7; no definite D call. V gave up 3 bases and J gave up 3 bases, with 9 bases separating them. The CDR3 is 13 residues long. Germline CDR1 and CDR2: MGHRA and YSYEKL. This chain's CDR3 is CASSQQQNYEQYF. The CDR3 coding sequence is TGCGCCAGCAGCCAGCAACAGAACTACGAGCAGTACTTC.

This clonotype was seen a few times. The rearrangement uses TRBV7-3 and TRBJ2-3; a possible D gene is TRBD1 (5 bases). Germline assignment: CDR1 SGHTA and CDR2 FQGTGA. The V gene lost 0 bases and the J gene lost 5 bases, with 9 bases spanning the gap. The CDR3 runs 14 residues. The CDR3 region has the DNA TGTGCCAGCAGCTTAACTGGGGCCAAAGATACGCAGTATTTT. Translating gives CASSLTGAKDTQYF. Complete variable domain (other parts from reference TRBV7-3 and TRBJ2-3): GAGVSQTPSNKVTEKGKYVELRCDPISGHTALYWYRQSLGQGPEFLIYFQGTGAADDSGLPNDRFFAVRPEGSVSTLKIQRTERGDSAVYLCASSLTGAKDTQYFGPGTRLTVL.

This clonotype showed up just a few times. V is TRBV29-1 and J is TRBJ2-1, with 8 bases aligning to TRBD1. Unmatched junction bases numbered 7, after V lost 8 bases and J lost 7 bases. There are 12 residues in the CDR3. CDR1 and CDR2 (germline): SQVTM, ANQGSEA. The CDR3 spells CSTDRDENEQFF. The CDR3 DNA follows: TGCAGCACGGACAGGGACGAGAATGAGCAGTTCTTC.

This chain connects TRBV10-2 to TRBJ2-5, with 10 bases aligning to TRBD2. The CDR3 loop spans 16 amino acids. Germline CDR1 and CDR2: WSHSY and SAAADI. J lost 1 base, V lost 5 bases, and 7 bases had no gene match. The CDR3 sequence: CASSPWTSGFQETQYF. The CDR3 DNA follows: TGCGCCAGCAGTCCCTGGACTAGCGGATTCCAAGAGACCCAGTACTTC.